The clone carrying this TCR beta chain was detected only once. These data come from a study of T cells after somatic rescue of genetic block. This CDR3 region has 17 residues. The germline V gene has CDR1 SGDLS and CDR2 YYNGEE. V dropped 2 bases and J dropped 3 bases, with 17 bases sitting between them. The method was immunoSEQ multiplex PCR; TCRdb's version includes in-frame clones alone and lacks a portion of them. The sample contains 9,500 to 15,000 clones, around 72% of which appear only once. The receptor was isolated from a boy between 10 and 17 years old. The sequenced sample consisted of peripheral blood mononuclear cells (PBMCs). This chain uses TRBV9 with TRBJ2-2; a possible D gene is TRBD2 (7 bases). The CDR3 coding sequence is TGTGCCAGCAGCGTTGTCTCTCAGGGGAGGGACACCGGGGAGCTGTTTTTT. Amino acids: CASSVVSQGRDTGELFF. The variable domain in full, completed from reference TRBV9 and TRBJ2-2, reads DSGVTQTPKHLITATGQRVTLRCSPRSGDLSVYWYQQSLDQGLQFLIQYYNGEERAKGNILERFSAQQFPDLHSELNLSSLELGDSALYFCASSVVSQGRDTGELFFGEGSRLTVL.